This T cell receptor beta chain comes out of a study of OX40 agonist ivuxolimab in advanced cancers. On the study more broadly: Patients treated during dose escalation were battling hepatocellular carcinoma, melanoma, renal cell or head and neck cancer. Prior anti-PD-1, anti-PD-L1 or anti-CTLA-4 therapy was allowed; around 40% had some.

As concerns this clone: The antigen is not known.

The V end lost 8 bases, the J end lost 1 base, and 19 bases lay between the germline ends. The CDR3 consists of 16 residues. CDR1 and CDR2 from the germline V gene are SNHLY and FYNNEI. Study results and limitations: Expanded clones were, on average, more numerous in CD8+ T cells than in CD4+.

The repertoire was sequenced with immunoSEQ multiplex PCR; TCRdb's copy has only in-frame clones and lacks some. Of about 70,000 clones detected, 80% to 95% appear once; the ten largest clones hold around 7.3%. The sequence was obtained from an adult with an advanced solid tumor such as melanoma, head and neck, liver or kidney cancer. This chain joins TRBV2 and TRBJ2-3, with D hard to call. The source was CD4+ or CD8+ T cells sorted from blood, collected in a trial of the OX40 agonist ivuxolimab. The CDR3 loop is CASLPLNVAGTDTQYF. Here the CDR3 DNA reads TGTGCCAGCTTACCACTCAACGTCGCTGGCACAGATACGCAGTATTTT. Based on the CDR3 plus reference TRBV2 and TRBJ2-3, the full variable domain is EPEVTQTPSHQVTQMGQEVILRCVPISNHLYFYWYRQILGQKVEFLVSFYNNEISEKSEIFDDQFSVERPDGSNFTLKIRSTKLEDSAMYFCASLPLNVAGTDTQYFGPGTRLTVL.